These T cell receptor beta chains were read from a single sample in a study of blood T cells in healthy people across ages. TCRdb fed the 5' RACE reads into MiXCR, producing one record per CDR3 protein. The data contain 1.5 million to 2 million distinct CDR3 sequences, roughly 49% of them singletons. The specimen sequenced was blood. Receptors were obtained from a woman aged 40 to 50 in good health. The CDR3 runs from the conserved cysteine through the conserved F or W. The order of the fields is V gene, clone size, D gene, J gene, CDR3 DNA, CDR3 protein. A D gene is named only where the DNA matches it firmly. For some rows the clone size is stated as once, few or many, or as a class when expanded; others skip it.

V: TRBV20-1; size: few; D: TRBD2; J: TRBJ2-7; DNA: TGCAGTGCTGAACCTTTCGGACTAGCGGGTGCCTACGAGCAGTACTTC; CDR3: CSAEPFGLAGAYEQYF
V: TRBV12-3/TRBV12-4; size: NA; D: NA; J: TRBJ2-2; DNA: TGTGCCAGCAGTTTATTGGTAGGCGTCACGAACACCGGGGAGCTGTTTTTT; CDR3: CASSLLVGVTNTGELFF
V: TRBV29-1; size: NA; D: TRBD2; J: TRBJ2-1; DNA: TGCAGCGTGTTAACTAGCGACGTAACCTATGAGCAGTTCTTC; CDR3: CSVLTSDVTYEQFF
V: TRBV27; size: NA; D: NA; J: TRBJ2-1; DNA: TGTGCCAGCAGTTTGGCGGGGGCGCAGTTTGTGAGGAATGAGCAGTTCTTC; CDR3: CASSLAGAQFVRNEQFF
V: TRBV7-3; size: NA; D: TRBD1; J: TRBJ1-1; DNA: TGTGCCAGCAGCTTGGGCCCGGGACAGAGTAAAGCTTTCTTT; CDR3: CASSLGPGQSKAFF
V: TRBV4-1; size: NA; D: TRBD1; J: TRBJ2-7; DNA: TGCGCCAGCGCGGGGACAGGCGGCGAGCAGTACTTC; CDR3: CASAGTGGEQYF
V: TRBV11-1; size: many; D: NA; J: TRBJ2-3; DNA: TGTGCCAGCAGATTCGCGCCGGGGCTAACAGATACGCAGTATTTT; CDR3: CASRFAPGLTDTQYF
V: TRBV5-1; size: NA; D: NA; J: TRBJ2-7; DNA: TGCGCCAGCAGCTACGGTTCGGCGGTTCTCTACGAGCAGTACTTC; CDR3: CASSYGSAVLYEQYF
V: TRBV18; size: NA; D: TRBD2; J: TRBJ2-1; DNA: TGTGCCAGCTCACAACCCGAGCGGGGGGGCCTCAATGAGCAGTTCTTC; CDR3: CASSQPERGGLNEQFF
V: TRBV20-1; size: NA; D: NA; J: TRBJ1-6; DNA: TGCAGTGCTAGAGGACCTAGGGGTCGGGATTCACTCCTCCACTTT; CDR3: CSARGPRGRDSLLHF
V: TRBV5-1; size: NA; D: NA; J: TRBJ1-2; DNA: TGCGCCAGCAGGACGGCAGTAACCAACTATGGCTACACCTTC; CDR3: CASRTAVTNYGYTF
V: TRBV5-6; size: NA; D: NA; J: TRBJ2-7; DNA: TGTGCCAGCAGCTTACAGGGGACGGGAGGCTACGAGCAGTACTTC; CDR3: CASSLQGTGGYEQYF
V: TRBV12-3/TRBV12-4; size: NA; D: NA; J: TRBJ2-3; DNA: TGTGCCAGCAGTGACGGTGGGGGAACAGATACGCATTATTTT; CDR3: CASSDGGGTDTHYF
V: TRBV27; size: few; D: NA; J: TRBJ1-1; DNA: TGTGCCAGCAGTTCCCCAGGGCTTGGCACTGAAGCTTTCTTT; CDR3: CASSSPGLGTEAFF
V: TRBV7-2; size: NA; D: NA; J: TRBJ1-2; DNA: TGTGCCAGCAGCTCATTCCACATAAACTATGGCTACACCTTC; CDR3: CASSSFHINYGYTF
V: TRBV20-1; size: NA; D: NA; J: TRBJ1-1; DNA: TGCAGTGCACCAGGGGCAGGCAGGAACGAAGCTTTCTTT; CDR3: CSAPGAGRNEAFF
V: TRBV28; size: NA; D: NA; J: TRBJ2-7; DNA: TGTGCCAGCATAGGGGTAAGGGCCTACGAGCAGTACTTC; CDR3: CASIGVRAYEQYF
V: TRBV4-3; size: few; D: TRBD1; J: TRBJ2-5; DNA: TGCGCCAGCAGCCAAACTGGACAGGGAAGGGGGCAAGAGACCCAGTACTTC; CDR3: CASSQTGQGRGQETQYF
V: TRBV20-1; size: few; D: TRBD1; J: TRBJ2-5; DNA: TGCAGTGCTAGAGGCCGACAGGGGGCCAGGGAGACCCAGTACTTC; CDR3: CSARGRQGARETQYF
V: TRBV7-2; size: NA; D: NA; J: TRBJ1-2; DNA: TGTGCCAGCAGCTTTGCTCCGGGACAACTCTATGGCTACACCTTC; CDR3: CASSFAPGQLYGYTF
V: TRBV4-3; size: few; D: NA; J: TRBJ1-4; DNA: TGCGCCAGCAGCCAAGTAGGTGGTGAAAAACTGTTTTTT; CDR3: CASSQVGGEKLFF
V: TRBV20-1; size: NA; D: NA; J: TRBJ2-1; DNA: TGCAGTGCTAGGGGATTGAGGGAGAATGAGCAGTTCTTC; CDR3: CSARGLRENEQFF